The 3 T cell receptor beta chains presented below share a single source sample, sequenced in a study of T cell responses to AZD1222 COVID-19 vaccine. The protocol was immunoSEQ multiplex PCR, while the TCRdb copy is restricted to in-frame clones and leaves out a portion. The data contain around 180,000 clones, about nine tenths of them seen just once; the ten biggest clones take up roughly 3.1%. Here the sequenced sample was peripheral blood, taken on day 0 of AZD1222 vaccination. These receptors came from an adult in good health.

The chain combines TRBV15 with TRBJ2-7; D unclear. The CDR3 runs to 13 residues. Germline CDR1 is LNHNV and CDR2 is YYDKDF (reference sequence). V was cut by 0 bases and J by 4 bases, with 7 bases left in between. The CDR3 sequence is CATSRDKGYEQYF. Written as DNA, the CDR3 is TGTGCCACCAGCAGAGATAAGGGTTACGAGCAGTACTTC.

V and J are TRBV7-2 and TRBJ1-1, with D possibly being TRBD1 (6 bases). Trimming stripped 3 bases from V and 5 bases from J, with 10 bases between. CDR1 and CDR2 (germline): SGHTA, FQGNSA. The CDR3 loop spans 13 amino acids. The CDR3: CASSFRRGTEAFF. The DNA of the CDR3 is TGTGCCAGCAGCTTTCGCAGGGGTACTGAAGCTTTCTTT. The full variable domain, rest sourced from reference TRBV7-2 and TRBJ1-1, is GAGVSQSPSNKVTEKGKDVELRCDPISGHTALYWYRQSLGQGLEFLIYFQGNSAPDKSGLPSDRFSAERTGGSVSTLTIQRTQQEDSAVYLCASSFRRGTEAFFGQGTRLTVV.

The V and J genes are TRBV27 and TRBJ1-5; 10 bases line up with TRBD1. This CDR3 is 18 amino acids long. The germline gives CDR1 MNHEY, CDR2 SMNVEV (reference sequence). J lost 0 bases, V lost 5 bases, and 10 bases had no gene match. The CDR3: CASSPRRDRGYSNQPQHF. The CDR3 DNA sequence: TGTGCCAGCAGTCCCCGCCGGGACAGGGGTTATAGCAATCAGCCCCAGCATTTT.